This T cell receptor (beta chain) was retrieved from a study of regulatory T cells in long-lasting Graves disease. Study results and caveats: It was peripheral blood alone, not thyroid tissue, that was studied.

This CDR3 has 15 amino acids. V was clipped by 7 bases and J by 2 bases; unmatched bases: 8. Combining iRepertoire HTBI primers with Arm-PCR of CDR3 regions, the authors built TCR beta libraries. TCRdb reprocessed the multiplex PCR reads via MiXCR and lists one record per CDR3 protein. The table has around 450,000 distinct CDR3 sequences, about 15% seen once. This clonotype was seen repeatedly, ten times or more. Its matching antigen is unknown. Specified time point: newly diagnosed GD, antithyroid drugs for less than 3 months. The TCR library was made from RNA extracted from PBMCs. With EDTA tubes as the receptacles, approximately 10 milliliters of peripheral blood were drawn. These same records also appear under a second study, on T cells in Graves' hyperthyroidism and ophthalmopathy. That paper states: TCR CDR3 regions were first amplified by RT-PCR with HTBI primers.

This specimen consisted of peripheral blood mononuclear cells (PBMCs), obtained at new diagnosis, from a patient treated with antithyroid drugs. The chain couples TRBV12-3 or TRBV12-4 to TRBJ2-5; 9 bases match TRBD1. The receptor comes from a woman between 40 and 55 years old with Graves disease. DNA of the CDR3: TGTGCCAGCACCCTCGGACAGGGGCCACAAGAGACCCAGTACTTC. The encoded protein is CASTLGQGPQETQYF.